These 4 T cell receptor beta chains were sequenced from one sample in a study of CD8 T cells in Susac syndrome. cDNA came from about 0.46 to 1 ug RNA primed by random hexamers. One entry per CDR3 protein results from TCRdb running MiXCR on the immunoSEQ multiplex PCR reads. The table lists roughly 50,000 distinct CDR3 sequences, approximately 94% of them singletons. What was sequenced was CD8+ T cells from PBMCs. The receptor source for this set is a human donor in good health.

The V call is TRBV28, the J call TRBJ2-1; D is uncertain. Germline CDR1 reads MDHEN; CDR2 reads SYDVKM. This CDR3 is 14 amino acids long. Deletions cut 6 bases from V and 6 bases from J, with 15 bases between. The DNA for the CDR3 is TGTGCCAGCAGCAGTATCGAGGCGCCCAATGAGCAGTTCTTC. Translation: CASSSIEAPNEQFF.

This chain links TRBV6-5 with TRBJ2-5; 8 bases are shared with TRBD1. The CDR3 is 14 residues long. Germline CDR1 reads MNHEY; CDR2 reads SVGAGI. With 6 bases clipped from V and 4 bases from J, the junction kept 7 bases outside the gene matches. This chain's CDR3 is CASRERDRSETQYF. In nucleotides, the CDR3 is TGTGCCAGCAGGGAACGGGACAGGTCAGAGACCCAGTACTTC.

This sequence joins TRBV29-1 and TRBJ1-5; 9 positions match TRBD1. Germline CDR1 SQVTM, CDR2 ANQGSEA. V lost 4 bases, J lost 5 bases, and 3 bases stayed unmatched. There are 13 residues in the CDR3. DNA of the CDR3: TGCAGCGTTGCCTGGACAGGGGATCAGCCCCAGCATTTT. This gives the protein CSVAWTGDQPQHF. Filled out from reference TRBV29-1 and TRBJ1-5, the complete variable domain reads SAVISQKPSRDICQRGTSLTIQCQVDSQVTMMFWYRQQPGQSLTLIATANQGSEATYESGFVIDKFPISRPNLTFSTLTVSNMSPEDSSIYLCSVAWTGDQPQHFGDGTRLSIL.

V and J are TRBV6-5 and TRBJ2-2; D is ambiguous. This CDR3 is built from 13 residues. Trimming took off 6 bases at V and 1 base at J, with 6 bases between the two ends. Per the germline V gene, CDR1 is MNHEY and CDR2 is SVGAGI. The CDR3 sequence: CASRELNTGELFF. CDR3 coding DNA: TGTGCCAGCAGGGAGCTGAACACCGGGGAGCTGTTTTTT.